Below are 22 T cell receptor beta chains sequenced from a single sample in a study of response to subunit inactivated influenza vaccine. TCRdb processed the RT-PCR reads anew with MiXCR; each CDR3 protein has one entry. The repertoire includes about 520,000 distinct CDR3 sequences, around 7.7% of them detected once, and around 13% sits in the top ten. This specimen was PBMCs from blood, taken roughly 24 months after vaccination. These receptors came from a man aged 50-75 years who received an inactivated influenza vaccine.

This CDR3 reads CSAGTGRNYEQYF. The DNA for the CDR3 is TGCAGCGCTGGGACAGGGAGAAACTACGAGCAGTACTTC. The rearrangement uses TRBV29-1 and TRBJ2-7; TRBD1 aligns across 9 bases. Trimming cost V 7 bases and J 3 bases; bases outside gene matches: 7. Germline CDR1 SQVTM, CDR2 ANQGSEA. This CDR3 spans 13 amino acids.

CDR3 DNA sequence: TGTGCCAGCAGCCCCACAGGGGGTTCTTACCACGAGCAGTACTTC. Translating it yields CASSPTGGSYHEQYF. The chain uses TRBV12-3 or TRBV12-4 and TRBJ2-7; 8 bases are shared with TRBD1. V lost 6 bases, J lost 5 bases, and 12 bases stayed unmatched. There are 15 residues in the CDR3.

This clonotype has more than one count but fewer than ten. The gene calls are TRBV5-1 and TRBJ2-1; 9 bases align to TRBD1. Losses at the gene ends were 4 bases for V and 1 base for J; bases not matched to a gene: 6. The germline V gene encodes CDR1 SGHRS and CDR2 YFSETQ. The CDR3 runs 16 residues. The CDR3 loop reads CASSTGQGGSYNEQFF. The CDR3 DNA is TGCGCCAGCAGCACGGGACAGGGAGGTTCCTACAATGAGCAGTTCTTC.

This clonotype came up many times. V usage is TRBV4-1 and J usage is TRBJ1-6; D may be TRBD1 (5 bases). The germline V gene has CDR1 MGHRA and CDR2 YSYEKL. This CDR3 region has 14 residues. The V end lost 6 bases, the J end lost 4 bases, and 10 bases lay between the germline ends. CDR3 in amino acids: CASSRDSYNSPLHF. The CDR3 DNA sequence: TGCGCCAGCAGTCGCGACAGTTATAATTCACCCCTCCACTTT.

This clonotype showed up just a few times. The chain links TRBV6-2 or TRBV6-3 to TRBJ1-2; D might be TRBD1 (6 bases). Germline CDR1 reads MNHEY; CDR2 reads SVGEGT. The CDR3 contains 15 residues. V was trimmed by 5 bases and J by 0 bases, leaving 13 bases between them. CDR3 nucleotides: TGTGCCAGCAGTCGTCCGGGGGCTGCTAACTATGGCTACACCTTC. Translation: CASSRPGAANYGYTF.

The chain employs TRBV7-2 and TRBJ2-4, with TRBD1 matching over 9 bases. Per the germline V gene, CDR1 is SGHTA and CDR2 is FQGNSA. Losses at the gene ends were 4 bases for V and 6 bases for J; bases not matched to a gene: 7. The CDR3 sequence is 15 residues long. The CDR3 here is CASSSRTGVGNIQYF. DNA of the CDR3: TGTGCCAGCAGCTCACGGACAGGGGTGGGAAACATTCAGTACTTC. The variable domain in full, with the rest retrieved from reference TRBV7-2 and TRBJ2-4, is GAGVSQSPSNKVTEKGKDVELRCDPISGHTALYWYRQSLGQGLEFLIYFQGNSAPDKSGLPSDRFSAERTGGSVSTLTIQRTQQEDSAVYLCASSSRTGVGNIQYFGAGTRLSVL.

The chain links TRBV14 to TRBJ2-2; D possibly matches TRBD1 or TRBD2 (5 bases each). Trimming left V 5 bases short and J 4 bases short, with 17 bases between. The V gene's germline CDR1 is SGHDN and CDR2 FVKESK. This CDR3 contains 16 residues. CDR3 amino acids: CASSLLRDGPTGELFF. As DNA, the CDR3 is TGTGCCAGCAGCTTACTCCGGGACGGACCCACCGGGGAGCTGTTTTTT. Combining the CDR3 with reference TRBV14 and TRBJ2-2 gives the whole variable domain EAGVTQFPSHSVIEKGQTVTLRCDPISGHDNLYWYRRVMGKEIKFLLHFVKESKQDESGMPNNRFLAERTGGTYSTLKVQPAELEDSGVYFCASSLLRDGPTGELFFGEGSRLTVL.

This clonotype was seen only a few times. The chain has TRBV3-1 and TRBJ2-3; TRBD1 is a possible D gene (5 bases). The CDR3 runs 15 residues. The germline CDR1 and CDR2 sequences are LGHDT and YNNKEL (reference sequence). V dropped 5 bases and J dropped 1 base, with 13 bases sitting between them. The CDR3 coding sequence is TGTGCCAGCAGCGAGGTGAACAGGCGCACAGATACGCAGTATTTT. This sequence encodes CASSEVNRRTDTQYF.

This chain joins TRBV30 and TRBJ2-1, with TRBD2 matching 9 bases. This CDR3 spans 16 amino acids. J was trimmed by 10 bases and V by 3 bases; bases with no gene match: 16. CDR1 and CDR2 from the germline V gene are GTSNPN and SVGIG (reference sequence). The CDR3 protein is CAWSTEWLAGNGEQFF. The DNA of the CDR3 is TGTGCCTGGAGCACGGAGTGGCTAGCGGGGAATGGGGAGCAGTTCTTC.

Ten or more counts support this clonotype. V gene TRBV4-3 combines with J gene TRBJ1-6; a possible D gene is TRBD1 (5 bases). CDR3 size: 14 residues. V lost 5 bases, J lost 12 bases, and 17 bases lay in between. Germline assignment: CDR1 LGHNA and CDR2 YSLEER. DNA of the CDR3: TGCGCCAGCAGCAACACGGGGTCGGGGCAACCCCTCCACTTT. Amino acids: CASSNTGSGQPLHF.

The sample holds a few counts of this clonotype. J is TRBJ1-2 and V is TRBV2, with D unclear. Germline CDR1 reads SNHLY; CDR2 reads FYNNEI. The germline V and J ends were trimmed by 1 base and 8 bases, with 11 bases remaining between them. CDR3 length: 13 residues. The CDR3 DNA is TGTGCCAGCAGTGAAGATTTAACGGGGGGCTACACCTTC. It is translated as CASSEDLTGGYTF.

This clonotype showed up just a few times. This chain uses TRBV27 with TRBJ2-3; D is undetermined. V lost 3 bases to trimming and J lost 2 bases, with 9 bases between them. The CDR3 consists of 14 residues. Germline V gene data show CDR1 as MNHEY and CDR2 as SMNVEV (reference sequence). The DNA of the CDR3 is TGTGCCAGCAGTTTCCTCTATGACACAGATACGCAGTATTTT. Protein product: CASSFLYDTDTQYF.

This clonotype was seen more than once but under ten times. The CDR3 loop reads CASSLFGEQPQHF. The CDR3 coding sequence is TGTGCCAGCAGTTTATTCGGGGAACAGCCCCAGCATTTT. The J gene is TRBJ1-5, the V gene TRBV12-3 or TRBV12-4; D uncertain. V was cut by 2 bases and J by 7 bases, with 9 bases left in between. The length of the CDR3 is 13 residues.

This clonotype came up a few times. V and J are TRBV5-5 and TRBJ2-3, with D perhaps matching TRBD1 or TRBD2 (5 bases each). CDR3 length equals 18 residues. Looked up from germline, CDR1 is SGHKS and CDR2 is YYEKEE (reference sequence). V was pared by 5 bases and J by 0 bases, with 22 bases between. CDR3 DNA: TGTGCCAGCAGGTTGCGTCAATTGGGGGAGACTAGCACAGATACGCAGTATTTT. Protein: CASRLRQLGETSTDTQYF.

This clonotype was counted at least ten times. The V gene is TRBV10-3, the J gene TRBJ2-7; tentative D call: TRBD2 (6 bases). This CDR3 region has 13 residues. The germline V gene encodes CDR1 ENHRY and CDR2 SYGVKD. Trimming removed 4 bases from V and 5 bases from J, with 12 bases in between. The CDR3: CAISVGGANEQYF. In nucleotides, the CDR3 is TGTGCCATCAGTGTCGGCGGGGCCAACGAGCAGTACTTC.

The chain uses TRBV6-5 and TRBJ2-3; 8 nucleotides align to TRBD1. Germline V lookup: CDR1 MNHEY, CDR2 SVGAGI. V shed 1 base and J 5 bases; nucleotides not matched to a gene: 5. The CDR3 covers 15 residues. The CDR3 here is CASSYLRTGGDTQYF. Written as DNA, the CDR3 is TGTGCCAGCAGTTACTTACGTACAGGGGGAGATACGCAGTATTTT.

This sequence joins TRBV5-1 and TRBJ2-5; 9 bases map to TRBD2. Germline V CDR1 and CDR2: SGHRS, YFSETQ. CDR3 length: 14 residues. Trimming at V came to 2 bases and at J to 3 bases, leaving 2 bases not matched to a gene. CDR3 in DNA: TGCGCCAGCAGCTTTTCTAGCGGGAAAGAGACCCAGTACTTC. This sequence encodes CASSFSSGKETQYF. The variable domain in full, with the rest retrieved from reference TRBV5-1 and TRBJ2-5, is KAGVTQTPRYLIKTRGQQVTLSCSPISGHRSVSWYQQTPGQGLQFLFEYFSETQRNKGNFPGRFSGRQFSNSRSEMNVSTLELGDSALYLCASSFSSGKETQYFGPGTRLLVL.

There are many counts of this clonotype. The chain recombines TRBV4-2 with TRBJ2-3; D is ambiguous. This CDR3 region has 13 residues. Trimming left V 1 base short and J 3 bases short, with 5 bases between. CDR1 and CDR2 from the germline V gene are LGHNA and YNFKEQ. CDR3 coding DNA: TGTGCCAGCAGCCAAGCTATTACAGATACGCAGTATTTT. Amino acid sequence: CASSQAITDTQYF.

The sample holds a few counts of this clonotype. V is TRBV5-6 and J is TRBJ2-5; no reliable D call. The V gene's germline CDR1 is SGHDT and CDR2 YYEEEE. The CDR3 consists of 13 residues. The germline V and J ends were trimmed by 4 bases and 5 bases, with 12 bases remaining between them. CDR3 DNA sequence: TGTGCCAGCAGCATCGGAATGGGCGAGACCCAGTACTTC. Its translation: CASSIGMGETQYF. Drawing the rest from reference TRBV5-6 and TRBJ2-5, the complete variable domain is DAGVTQSPTHLIKTRGQQVTLRCSPKSGHDTVSWYQQALGQGPQFIFQYYEEEERQRGNFPDRFSGHQFPNYSSELNVNALLLGDSALYLCASSIGMGETQYFGPGTRLLVL.

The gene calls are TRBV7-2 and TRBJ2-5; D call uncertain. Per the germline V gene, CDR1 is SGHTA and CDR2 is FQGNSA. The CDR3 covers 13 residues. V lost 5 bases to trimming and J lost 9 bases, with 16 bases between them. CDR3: CASSLDVMSSQYF. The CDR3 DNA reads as TGTGCCAGCAGCCTTGACGTAATGTCTTCCCAGTACTTC.

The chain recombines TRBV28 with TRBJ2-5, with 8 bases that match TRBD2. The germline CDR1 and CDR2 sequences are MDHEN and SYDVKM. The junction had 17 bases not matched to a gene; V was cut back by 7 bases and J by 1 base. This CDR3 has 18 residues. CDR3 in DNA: TGTGCCAGCACCCGGACTAGCTCTCACTGGGGCCCCCAAGAGACCCAGTACTTC. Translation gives CASTRTSSHWGPQETQYF.

The DNA for the CDR3 is TGCAGCGTTGAACGGGACAGCACAGATACGCAGTATTTT. Its protein is CSVERDSTDTQYF. The V gene is TRBV29-1, the J gene TRBJ2-3; D is tentatively TRBD1 or TRBD2 (5 bases each). CDR1 and CDR2 (germline): SQVTM, ANQGSEA. The V gene lost 2 bases and the J gene lost 0 bases, with 6 bases spanning the gap. This CDR3 comprises 13 residues.